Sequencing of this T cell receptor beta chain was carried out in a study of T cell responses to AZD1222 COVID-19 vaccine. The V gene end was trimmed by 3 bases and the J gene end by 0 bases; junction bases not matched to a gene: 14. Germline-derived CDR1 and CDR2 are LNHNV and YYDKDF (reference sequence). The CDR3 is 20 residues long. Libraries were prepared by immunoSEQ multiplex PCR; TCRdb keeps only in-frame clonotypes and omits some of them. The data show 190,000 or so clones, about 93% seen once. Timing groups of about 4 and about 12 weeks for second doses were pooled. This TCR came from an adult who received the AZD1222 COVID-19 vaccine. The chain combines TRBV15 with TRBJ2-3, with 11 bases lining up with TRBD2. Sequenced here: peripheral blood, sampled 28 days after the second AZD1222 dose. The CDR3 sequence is CATSSPPGVAGGASTDTQYF. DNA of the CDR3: TGTGCCACCAGCAGCCCCCCGGGGGTAGCGGGGGGGGCTAGCACAGATACGCAGTATTTT. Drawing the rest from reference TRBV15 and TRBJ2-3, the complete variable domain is DAMVIQNPRYQVTQFGKPVTLSCSQTLNHNVMYWYQQKSSQAPKLLFHYYDKDFNNEADTPDNFQSRRPNTSFCFLDIRSPGLGDTAMYLCATSSPPGVAGGASTDTQYFGPGTRLTVL.